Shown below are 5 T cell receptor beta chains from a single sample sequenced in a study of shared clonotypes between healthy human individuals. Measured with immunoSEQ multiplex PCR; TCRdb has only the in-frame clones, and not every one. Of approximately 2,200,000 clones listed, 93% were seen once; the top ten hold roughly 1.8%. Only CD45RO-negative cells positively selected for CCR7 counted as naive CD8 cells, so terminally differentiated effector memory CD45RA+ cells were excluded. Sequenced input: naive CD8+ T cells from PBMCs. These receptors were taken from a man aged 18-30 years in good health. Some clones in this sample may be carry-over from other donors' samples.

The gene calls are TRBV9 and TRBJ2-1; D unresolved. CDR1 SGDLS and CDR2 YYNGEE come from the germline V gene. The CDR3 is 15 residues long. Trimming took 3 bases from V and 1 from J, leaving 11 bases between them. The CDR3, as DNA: TGTGCCAGCAGCGGCCAGCGTTCTTCCTACAATGAGCAGTTCTTC. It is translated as CASSGQRSSYNEQFF. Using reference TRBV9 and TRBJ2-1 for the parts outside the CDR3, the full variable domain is DSGVTQTPKHLITATGQRVTLRCSPRSGDLSVYWYQQSLDQGLQFLIQYYNGEERAKGNILERFSAQQFPDLHSELNLSSLELGDSALYFCASSGQRSSYNEQFFGPGTRLTVL.

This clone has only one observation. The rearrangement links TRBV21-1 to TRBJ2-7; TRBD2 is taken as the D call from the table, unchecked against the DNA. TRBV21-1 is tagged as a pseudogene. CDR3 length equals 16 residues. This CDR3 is CASSKGLVSEPYEQYF. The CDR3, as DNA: TGTGCCAGCAGCAAAGGACTCGTTTCTGAACCCTACGAGCAGTACTTC.

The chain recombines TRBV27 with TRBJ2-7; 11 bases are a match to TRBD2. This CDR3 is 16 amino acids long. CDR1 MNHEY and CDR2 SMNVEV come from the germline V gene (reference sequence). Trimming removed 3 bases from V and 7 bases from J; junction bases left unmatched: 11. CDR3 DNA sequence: TGTGCCAGCAGTTTCTTTCTAGCGGGGGGCCTGGGGGAGCAGTACTTC. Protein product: CASSFFLAGGLGEQYF.

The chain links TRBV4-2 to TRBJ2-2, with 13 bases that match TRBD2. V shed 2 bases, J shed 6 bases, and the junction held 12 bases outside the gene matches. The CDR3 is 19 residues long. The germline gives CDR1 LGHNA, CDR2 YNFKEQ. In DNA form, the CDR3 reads TGTGCCAGCAGCCAAAGGTCTGTAACTAGCGGGAGGGCCGCCGGGGAGCTGTTTTTT. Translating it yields CASSQRSVTSGRAAGELFF.

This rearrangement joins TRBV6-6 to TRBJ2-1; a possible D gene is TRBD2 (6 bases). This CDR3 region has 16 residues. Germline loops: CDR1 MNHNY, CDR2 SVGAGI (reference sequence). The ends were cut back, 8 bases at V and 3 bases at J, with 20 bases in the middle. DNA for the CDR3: TGTGCCAGCGCCCCCGATCAGGACTACATCTACAATGAGCAGTTCTTC. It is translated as CASAPDQDYIYNEQFF.